The source of this T cell receptor beta chain is a study of cytomegalovirus exposure and HLA in healthy donors. PCR primers comprised 60 Vbeta and 13 Jbeta primers. Measured with immunoSEQ multiplex PCR; TCRdb has only the in-frame clones, and not every one. The table includes 140,000 to 150,000 clones, 60% to 80% detected once. This clone showed up just a few times. The antigen is unknown. The study's findings and limits: A later look showed TCR association rates differing by HLA locus, highest for DRB1 and lowest for HLA-C. Whilst most TCR sequences proved rare, a subset of public TCRs occurred across many donors.

This CDR3 contains 14 residues. J was trimmed by 7 bases and V by 7 bases; bases with no gene match: 7. Germline values: CDR1 MNHNS, CDR2 SASEGT. V and J are TRBV6-1 and TRBJ2-1; 10 bases agree with TRBD2. The clonotype was recovered from a woman in her forties in good health and CMV-seropositive. The specimen sequenced was PBMCs. This CDR3 reads CASKSGGALNEQFF. The DNA of the CDR3 is TGTGCCAGCAAGAGCGGGGGGGCTTTAAATGAGCAGTTCTTC.